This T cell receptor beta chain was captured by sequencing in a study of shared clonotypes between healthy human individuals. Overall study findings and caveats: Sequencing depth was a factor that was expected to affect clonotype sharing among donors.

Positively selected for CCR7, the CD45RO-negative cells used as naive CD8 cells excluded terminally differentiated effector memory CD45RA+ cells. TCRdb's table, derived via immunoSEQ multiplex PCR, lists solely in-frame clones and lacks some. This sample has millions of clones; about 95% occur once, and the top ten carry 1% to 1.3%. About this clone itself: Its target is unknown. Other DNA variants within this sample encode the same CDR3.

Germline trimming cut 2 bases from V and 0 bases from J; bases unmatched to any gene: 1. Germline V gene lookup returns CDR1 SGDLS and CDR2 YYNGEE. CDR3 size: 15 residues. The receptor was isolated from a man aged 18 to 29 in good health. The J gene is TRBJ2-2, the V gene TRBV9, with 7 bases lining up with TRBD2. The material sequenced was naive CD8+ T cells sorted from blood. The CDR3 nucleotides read TGTGCCAGCAGCGTCGGACTAGCGAACACCGGGGAGCTGTTTTTT. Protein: CASSVGLANTGELFF.